This record concerns one T cell receptor (beta chain) sequence. This entry is derived from a study of blood T cell repertoires in COVID-19. Sequenced by immunoSEQ multiplex PCR; TCRdb stores in-frame clones only, minus some. The data show roughly 140,000 clones, roughly 77% seen once. The CDR3 spans 17 residues. Trimming stripped 2 bases from V and 4 bases from J, with 21 bases between. Germline V gives CDR1 KGHSH, CDR2 LQKENI. What was sequenced was peripheral blood. This receptor was identified in a man in his sixties with acute or convalescent COVID-19. The chain joins TRBV18 to TRBJ2-7, with a possible D match to TRBD2 (5 bases). The CDR3 region is CASSPIGGRLRGYEQYF. The DNA for the CDR3 is TGTGCCAGCTCACCAATAGGTGGGAGATTGCGCGGATACGAGCAGTACTTC.